The sequence of this T cell receptor beta chain was determined in a study of T cell repertoires in cytomegalovirus infection (dated 2019 in TCRdb). Background on the whole study: The peptide stimulations were aimed at well-studied HLA-B-restricted epitopes as well as recently identified HLA-C-restricted CMV epitopes, whose presentation resists viral immunomodulation. Donor HLA type was relevant to the analysis, because carriage of CMV infection together with the matching HLA type was indicated by public TCR beta signatures. Results and caveats for the whole study, not just this receptor: In both this cohort and an independent approximately 350-donor cohort, the cumulative frequency of public TCR beta family members distinguished carriers of CMV infection plus the relevant HLA type. The ex vivo response was dominated by HLA-C-restricted CMV-specific TCR beta clonotypes, which also provided the single most frequent clonotype in two of eight donors.

Reading the label with the study, this specimen's treatment or condition is: in vitro stimulation with specific CMV peptide epitopes to enrich CMV-specific T cells. The sequencer listed for this sample is Illumina HiSeq 1500. The raw public data were reprocessed by TCRdb itself: fastp quality trimming at Q25, MiXCR clonotype calling, in-frame beta chains only. Rows merge per CDR3 protein into single entries with the most common DNA and genes. Here the sample has about 150,000 distinct CDR3 sequences; more than 30% occur a single time. Clones ranked in the top ten supply roughly 47% of the sample. About this clonotype: The antigen it recognizes is unknown. The record has no base qualities; no much larger clone is one base away.

CDR3 length: 18 amino acids, cysteine to phenylalanine. The read is trimmed to its CDR3 DNA, 54 bases read in frame from base 1. V and J are trimmed by 2 bases and 0 bases, and the gene matches miss 6 bases of the junction. CDR1 and CDR2 are read off the germline V gene (reference sequence) as MNHEY and SMNVEV. The starting material was CD8+ T cells from cultured PBMCs, obtained from culture after CMV antigen stimulation. This sequence uses TRBV27 and TRBJ2-3; 12 junctional bases match TRBD2. The TCR sequence derives from a human donor in good health (CMV status not recorded). Some clones in this sample may be carry-over from other donors' samples. This receptor carries the CDR3 CASSLQTSGGLSTDTQYF. The nucleotide sequence is given as TGTGCCAGCAGTTTACAGACTAGCGGGGGTCTTAGCACAGATACGCAGTATTTT.